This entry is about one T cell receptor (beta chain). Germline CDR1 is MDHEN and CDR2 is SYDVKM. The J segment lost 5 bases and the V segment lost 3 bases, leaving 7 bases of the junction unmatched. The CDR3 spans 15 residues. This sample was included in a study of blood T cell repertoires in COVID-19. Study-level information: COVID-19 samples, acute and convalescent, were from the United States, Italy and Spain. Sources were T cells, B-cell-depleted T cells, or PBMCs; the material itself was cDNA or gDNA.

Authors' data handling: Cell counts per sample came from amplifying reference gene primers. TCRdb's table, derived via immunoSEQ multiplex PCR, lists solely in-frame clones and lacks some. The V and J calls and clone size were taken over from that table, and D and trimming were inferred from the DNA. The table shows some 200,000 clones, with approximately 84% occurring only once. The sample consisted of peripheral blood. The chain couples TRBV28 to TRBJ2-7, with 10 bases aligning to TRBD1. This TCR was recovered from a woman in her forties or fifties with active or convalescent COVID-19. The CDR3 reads CASSFGTGVENEQYV. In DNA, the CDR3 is TGTGCCAGCAGTTTTGGGACAGGGGTGGAGAACGAGCAGTACGTC.